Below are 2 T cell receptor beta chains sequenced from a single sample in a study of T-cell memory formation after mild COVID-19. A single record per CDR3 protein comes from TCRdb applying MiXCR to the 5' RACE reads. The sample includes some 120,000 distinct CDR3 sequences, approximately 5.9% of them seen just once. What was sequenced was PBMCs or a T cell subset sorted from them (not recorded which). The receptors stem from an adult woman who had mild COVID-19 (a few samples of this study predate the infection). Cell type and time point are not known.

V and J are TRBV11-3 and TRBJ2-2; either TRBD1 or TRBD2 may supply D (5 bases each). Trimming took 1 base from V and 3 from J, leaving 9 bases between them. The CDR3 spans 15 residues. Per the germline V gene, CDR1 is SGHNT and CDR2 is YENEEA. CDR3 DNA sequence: TGTGCCAGCAGCTTAGGAGGGGCGGACACCGGGGAGCTGTTTTTT. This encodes CASSLGGADTGELFF. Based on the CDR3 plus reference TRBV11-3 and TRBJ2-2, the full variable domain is EAGVVQSPRYKIIEKKQPVAFWCNPISGHNTLYWYLQNLGQGPELLIRYENEEAVDDSQLPKDRFSAERLKGVDSTLKIQPAELGDSAVYLCASSLGGADTGELFFGEGSRLTVL.

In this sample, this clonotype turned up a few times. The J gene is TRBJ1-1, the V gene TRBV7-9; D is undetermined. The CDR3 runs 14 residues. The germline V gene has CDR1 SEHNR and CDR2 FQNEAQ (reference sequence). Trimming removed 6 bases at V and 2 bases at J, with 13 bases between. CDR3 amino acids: CASSQRTDNTEAFF. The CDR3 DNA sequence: TGTGCCAGCAGTCAGAGGACCGATAACACTGAAGCTTTCTTT.